The next 21 T cell receptor beta chains were all read from a single sample in a study of blood T cell repertoires in COVID-19. The repertoire was sequenced with immunoSEQ multiplex PCR; TCRdb's copy has only in-frame clones and lacks some. The sample carries about 220,000 clones, less than 85% recorded once. The sequenced sample consisted of peripheral blood. All receptors derive from a woman in her 70s with acute or convalescent COVID-19.

The chain combines TRBV4-1 with TRBJ1-2; TRBD1 aligns across 10 bases. Germline CDR1 MGHRA, CDR2 YSYEKL. This CDR3 has 14 amino acids. J gave up 6 bases and V 1 base, and 2 bases lay outside the gene matches. The CDR3 reads CASSQVTGGDGYTF. In DNA, the CDR3 is TGCGCCAGCAGCCAAGTGACAGGGGGCGATGGCTACACCTTC.

This clone appeared once. The rearrangement joins TRBV18 to TRBJ2-2; D gene unclear. Trimming removed 3 bases from V and 1 base from J, with 6 bases in between. This CDR3 contains 14 residues. Germline lookup yields CDR1 KGHSH and CDR2 LQKENI. CDR3 nucleotides: TGTGCCAGCTCACCGTACAGGAACACCGGGGAGCTGTTTTTT. Translating it yields CASSPYRNTGELFF. Full variable domain (outside the CDR3, taken from reference TRBV18 and TRBJ2-2): NAGVMQNPRHLVRRRGQEARLRCSPMKGHSHVYWYRQLPEEGLKFMVYLQKENIIDESGMPKERFSAEFPKEGPSILRIQQVVRGDSAAYFCASSPYRNTGELFFGEGSRLTVL.

The rearrangement links TRBV5-6 to TRBJ2-1; possible D gene TRBD2, 7 bases. The V end was cut by 1 base, the J end by 6 bases, with 17 bases between. The CDR3 runs to 16 residues. Germline V gives CDR1 SGHDT, CDR2 YYEEEE. CDR3 sequence: CASSLWGGLSSNEQFF. DNA for the CDR3: TGTGCCAGCAGCTTGTGGGGGGGGCTGAGTTCCAATGAGCAGTTCTTC. Using reference TRBV5-6 and TRBJ2-1 for the parts outside the CDR3, the full variable domain is DAGVTQSPTHLIKTRGQQVTLRCSPKSGHDTVSWYQQALGQGPQFIFQYYEEEERQRGNFPDRFSGHQFPNYSSELNVNALLLGDSALYLCASSLWGGLSSNEQFFGPGTRLTVL.

The chain links TRBV9 to TRBJ1-4, with D possibly matching TRBD1 (6 bases). The CDR3 is 15 amino acids. Trimming pared 2 bases from V and 0 bases from J, leaving 8 bases between. The germline gives CDR1 SGDLS, CDR2 YYNGEE. The CDR3 protein is CASSVSGATNEKLFF. DNA for the CDR3: TGTGCCAGCAGCGTCTCAGGGGCAACTAATGAAAAACTGTTTTTT.

The V call is TRBV27, the J call TRBJ2-3; D unclear. V lost 6 bases and J 1 base, leaving 14 bases between the germline ends. The CDR3 loop spans 15 amino acids. The germline V gene has CDR1 MNHEY and CDR2 SMNVEV (reference sequence). Written as DNA, the CDR3 is TGTGCCAGCAGCCCATATAGTCTCGGCACAGATACGCAGTATTTT. Translation: CASSPYSLGTDTQYF.

The chain employs TRBV18 and TRBJ1-1, with 8 bases aligning to TRBD1. Germline V gene sequence: CDR1 KGHSH, CDR2 LQKENI. The V gene end was trimmed by 4 bases and the J gene end by 3 bases; junction bases not matched to a gene: 4. The CDR3 consists of 14 residues. CDR3 loop: CASSLTGEDTEAFF. The CDR3 nucleotides read TGTGCCAGCTCACTGACAGGGGAGGACACTGAAGCTTTCTTT.

This sequence joins TRBV7-2 and TRBJ2-5, with 9 nucleotides matching TRBD1. From germline, CDR1 is SGHTA and CDR2 FQGNSA. CDR3 length: 18 residues. The J segment lost 4 bases and the V segment lost 4 bases, leaving 16 bases of the junction unmatched. CDR3 sequence: CASSSSPGQGTVRETQYF. The CDR3 region has the DNA TGTGCCAGCAGCTCGTCTCCGGGACAGGGAACGGTTAGAGAGACCCAGTACTTC.

The rearrangement links TRBV20-1 to TRBJ2-7; no definite D call. This CDR3 spans 15 amino acids. Between the trimmed V and J ends, which lost 3 bases and 4 bases, there was a span of 19 bases. Germline V gives CDR1 DFQATT, CDR2 SNEGSKA (reference sequence). The CDR3 nucleotides are TGCAGTGCTAGTGGGGTTAGCTCCATCCAATACGAGCAGTACTTC. Translating gives CSASGVSSIQYEQYF.

This clone came up a few times. CDR3 loop: CASSARQGGNTGELFF. As DNA, the CDR3 is TGTGCCAGCAGTGCCCGACAGGGGGGGAACACCGGGGAGCTGTTTTTT. The V and J genes are TRBV6-1 and TRBJ2-2; 9 bases are a match to TRBD1. This CDR3 comprises 16 residues. Germline V gene lookup returns CDR1 MNHNS and CDR2 SASEGT. The J segment lost 1 base and the V segment lost 4 bases, leaving 4 bases of the junction unmatched.

The genes are TRBV4-1 and TRBJ2-7, with 10 bases identical to TRBD2. With V trimmed by 1 base and J by 6 bases, 12 bases remained unmatched. This CDR3 contains 17 residues. Per germline, CDR1 MGHRA and CDR2 YSYEKL. CDR3 residues: CASSQVVGAGGPIEQYV. CDR3 bases: TGCGCCAGCAGCCAAGTTGTCGGAGCGGGGGGGCCCATCGAGCAGTACGTC.

This chain uses TRBV5-1 with TRBJ2-5; 7 bases fit TRBD1. The V gene end was trimmed by 9 bases and the J gene end by 1 base; junction bases not matched to a gene: 9. Germline loops: CDR1 SGHRS, CDR2 YFSETQ. The CDR3 contains 14 residues. The CDR3 loop is CATTEGASQETQYF. DNA for the CDR3: TGCGCCACCACCGAGGGGGCCAGCCAAGAGACCCAGTACTTC.

The chain carries TRBV19 and TRBJ2-2, with a possible D match to TRBD1 (5 bases). CDR3 length equals 16 residues. Germline-derived CDR1 and CDR2 are LNHDA and SQIVND (reference sequence). V was trimmed by 7 bases and J by 6 bases, leaving 21 bases between them. The CDR3 loop is CASNHPGLVRAGELFF. The CDR3 DNA follows: TGTGCCAGTAATCATCCAGGGCTAGTCAGGGCCGGGGAGCTGTTTTTT.

The chain couples TRBV24-1 to TRBJ2-7, with 7 bases matching TRBD1. The V segment lost 3 bases and the J segment 3 bases; nucleotides outside the gene matches: 7. Germline-derived CDR1 and CDR2 are KGHDR and SFDVKD. The CDR3 has 15 amino acids. CDR3 residues: CATSDLGQPDYEQYF. The CDR3 DNA follows: TGTGCCACCAGTGATCTGGGACAGCCCGACTACGAGCAGTACTTC.

Here the CDR3 DNA reads TGTGCCAGCAGATCTCCGGGACAGAAGATCAATGAGCAGTTCTTC. Translation gives CASRSPGQKINEQFF. The chain recombines TRBV6-5 with TRBJ2-1; 7 bases are shared with TRBD1. Trimming at V came to 6 bases and at J to 6 bases, leaving 11 bases not matched to a gene. The CDR3 is made up of 15 amino acids. The germline CDR1 and CDR2 sequences are MNHEY and SVGAGI.

This clone was seen only once. J is TRBJ2-1 and V is TRBV7-2, with 11 bases that match TRBD1. CDR1 and CDR2 (germline): SGHTA, FQGNSA. The CDR3 contains 18 residues. Trimming removed 7 bases from V and 0 bases from J; junction bases left unmatched: 11. The CDR3 DNA sequence: TGTGCCAGCAAGGGCGGGACAGGGGGATTGAGCTCCTACAATGAGCAGTTCTTC. Translated, it gives CASKGGTGGLSSYNEQFF.

The chain links TRBV5-6 to TRBJ2-7; 8 bases match TRBD1. Germline V CDR1 and CDR2: SGHDT, YYEEEE. V gave up 4 bases and J gave up 5 bases; unmatched junction bases: 5. CDR3 length: 13 residues. DNA for the CDR3: TGTGCCAGCAGCCTGGACAGGGTTGACGAGCAGTACTTC. The encoded protein is CASSLDRVDEQYF.

The chain uses TRBV5-6 and TRBJ2-7; the match to TRBD2 covers 12 bases. The germline V gene encodes CDR1 SGHDT and CDR2 YYEEEE. CDR3 length: 15 residues. After removal of 3 bases from V and 4 bases from J, the junction contained 5 bases not matched to a gene. This CDR3 reads CASSSATSGGYEQYF. The CDR3 coding sequence is TGTGCCAGCAGCTCGGCGACTAGCGGGGGATACGAGCAGTACTTC.

The chain combines TRBV12-3 or TRBV12-4 with TRBJ2-7, with D tentatively TRBD1 (5 bases). The ends were cut back, 3 bases at V and 5 bases at J, with 11 bases in the middle. The CDR3 has 13 amino acids. This chain's CDR3 is CASSFRTGDEQYF. CDR3 DNA: TGTGCCAGCAGTTTCAGAACAGGAGACGAGCAGTACTTC.

Only a few counts were recorded for this clone. The rearrangement uses TRBV30 and TRBJ2-3, with TRBD2 matching over 7 bases. The CDR3 runs 13 residues. From germline, CDR1 is GTSNPN and CDR2 SVGIG (reference sequence). V was pared by 5 bases and J by 2 bases, with 4 bases of the junction left unmatched. The CDR3 region is CAWGGDYTDTQYF. The DNA of the CDR3 is TGTGCCTGGGGCGGGGACTACACAGATACGCAGTATTTT.

The V gene is TRBV5-6, the J gene TRBJ2-5; tentatively, D is TRBD2 (6 bases). Germline V CDR1 and CDR2: SGHDT, YYEEEE. The V end was cut by 1 base, the J end by 4 bases, with 11 bases between. CDR3 size: 14 residues. CDR3 region: CASSLPGGGETQYF. The CDR3 region has the DNA TGTGCCAGCAGCTTGCCCGGGGGAGGAGAGACCCAGTACTTC.

V and J are TRBV7-8 and TRBJ2-3; 7 bases line up with TRBD2. The CDR3 has 16 residues. V was pared by 5 bases and J by 3 bases, with 11 bases of the junction left unmatched. Germline V gene lookup returns CDR1 SGHVS and CDR2 FQNEAQ. In nucleotides, the CDR3 is TGTGCCAGCAGCCCGAGGGAGGGAATACTAACAGATACGCAGTATTTT. This translates into CASSPREGILTDTQYF.